This paragraph covers one TCR beta chain sequence. Its antigen is unidentified. This entry comes from a study of lymphopenia after photon versus proton radiotherapy. Study results and caveats: Larger post-nadir TCR diversity loss correlated inversely with survival in deceased patients. Proton therapy kept repertoires fairly stable, unlike photons, which gained effector/memory cells. Post-nadir diversity loss with photons came from oligoclonal expansion, particularly CD8+ Temra cells. Better survival with proton therapy was suggested as possible, not demonstrated.

The length of the CDR3 is 13 residues. V was shortened by 3 bases and J by 1 base, with 6 bases between the two germline ends. Germline CDR1 reads MNHEY; CDR2 reads SVGAGI. The assay was immunoSEQ multiplex PCR, and TCRdb's table has in-frame clones only and misses some. The sample includes 150,000 to 200,000 clones, more than 85% of them seen just once. The sequences come from peripheral blood, collected from a patient treated with photon-based radiotherapy. This clonotype was obtained from a man aged 50 to 60 with gastric cancer. The chain is built from TRBV6-5 and TRBJ1-2; unclear D gene. The CDR3 reads CASSYSINYGYTF. In nucleotides, the CDR3 is TGTGCCAGCAGTTATTCAATTAACTATGGCTACACCTTC.